This TCR beta chain was observed in a study of cytomegalovirus exposure and HLA in healthy donors. Across the study: The study placed approximately 81% of its roughly 430 genotyped donors in the Caucasian-associated ancestry cluster.

CDR1 is LNHDA and CDR2 is SQIVND in the germline V gene (reference sequence). CDR3 length: 14 residues. With 5 bases removed from V and 5 bases from J, the gap between germline ends came to 15 bases. Vbeta (60) and Jbeta (13) primers were used in the PCR. The assay was immunoSEQ multiplex PCR, and TCRdb's table has in-frame clones only and misses some. Its table lists about 120,000 clones. Study findings and constraints: Some highly shared sequence variants likely arose as a pipeline artifact. As a later analysis revealed, most CMV-associated TCR beta chains appeared HLA-restricted.

Donors in the study were healthy people who gave bone marrow. As regards this clone: Its specificity is not known.

Sequencing was performed on PBMCs. The chain combines TRBV19 with TRBJ1-2; a possible D gene is TRBD1 (5 bases). The sequence derives from a man between 18 and 29 years old in good health and CMV-seronegative. The DNA of the CDR3 is TGTGCCAGTAGTTGGGACTCGGAGGGTTATGGCTACACCTTC. The encoded protein is CASSWDSEGYGYTF.